Each of the 30 T cell receptor beta chains below was sequenced from the same sample in a study of blood T cell repertoires in COVID-19. The protocol was immunoSEQ multiplex PCR, while the TCRdb copy is restricted to in-frame clones and leaves out a portion. Found here are about 270,000 clones, around 93% of them singletons; the top ten hold about 3%. The source material was PBMCs or T cells enriched from blood (not recorded which). These TCRs come from a man in his forties who had been exposed to COVID-19.

V and J are TRBV20-1 and TRBJ1-2, with 8 bases that match TRBD1. The CDR3 extends over 11 amino acids. Germline CDR1 reads DFQATT; CDR2 reads SNEGSKA (reference sequence). J was trimmed by 5 bases and V by 5 bases; bases with no gene match: 1. Written as DNA, the CDR3 is TGCAGTGCTGGACAGGGTTATGGCTACACCTTC. Translated: CSAGQGYGYTF.

The chain links TRBV18 to TRBJ2-5; a weak D match, TRBD1 (6 bases). The CDR3 loop spans 12 amino acids. Germline V gene lookup returns CDR1 KGHSH and CDR2 LQKENI. Trimming took 3 bases from V and 5 from J, leaving 7 bases between them. The CDR3 bases are TGTGCCAGCTCACCGAGGGGGGAGACCCAGTACTTC. It yields the protein CASSPRGETQYF.

The genes are TRBV4-2 and TRBJ2-1; 12 bases match TRBD2. Germline V CDR1 and CDR2: LGHNA, YNFKEQ. The V gene end was trimmed by 0 bases and the J gene end by 0 bases; junction bases not matched to a gene: 9. The CDR3 has 20 amino acids. Here the CDR3 reads CASSQDAGLAGRSSYNEQFF. CDR3 nucleotide sequence: TGTGCCAGCAGCCAAGATGCGGGACTAGCGGGTCGATCCTCCTACAATGAGCAGTTCTTC.

V usage is TRBV9 and J usage is TRBJ1-2; D is ambiguous. From germline, CDR1 is SGDLS and CDR2 YYNGEE. Trimming shortened V by 2 bases and J by 3 bases, and 5 bases separated the two germline ends. The CDR3 runs to 12 residues. The CDR3 region is CASSVGDYGYTF. CDR3 sequence (DNA): TGTGCCAGCAGCGTCGGGGACTATGGCTACACCTTC.

J is TRBJ2-2 and V is TRBV5-4; 8 bases fit TRBD2. This CDR3 comprises 19 residues. Germline CDR1 SGHNT, CDR2 YYREEE (reference sequence). Losses at the gene ends were 7 bases for V and 0 bases for J; bases not matched to a gene: 17. CDR3 protein: CASQRLGLAGRTNTGELFF. In DNA, the CDR3 is TGTGCCAGCCAACGCCTTGGATTAGCGGGGAGAACGAACACCGGGGAGCTGTTTTTT.

This sequence joins TRBV2 and TRBJ2-7; D might be TRBD1 (5 bases). The CDR3 is 13 residues long. The V and J ends lost 9 bases and 0 bases respectively, with 12 bases between them. CDR1 is SNHLY and CDR2 is FYNNEI in the germline V gene. The CDR3 DNA reads as TGTGCCAGTTCAGGGAAGAGCTCCTACGAGCAGTACTTC. It translates to CASSGKSSYEQYF.

This clone was seen only a few times. The genes are TRBV3-1 (or the pseudogene TRBV3-2) and TRBJ1-6; 7 nucleotides align to TRBD1. The CDR3 is 17 residues long. Germline V lookup: CDR1 LGHDT, CDR2 YNNKEL (reference sequence). The V gene end was trimmed by 0 bases and the J gene end by 8 bases; junction bases not matched to a gene: 10. For the CDR3, the DNA is TGTGCCAGCAGCCAAGAAGGGGCAGGGGGAATTTATTCACCCCTCCACTTT. This gives the protein CASSQEGAGGIYSPLHF.

The chain links TRBV9 to TRBJ2-3, with 10 bases fitting TRBD1. The V and J ends lost 4 bases and 6 bases, in that order; junction bases with no gene match: 8. From germline, CDR1 is SGDLS and CDR2 YYNGEE. The CDR3 contains 15 residues. The CDR3 DNA sequence: TGTGCCAGCAGCTCCTGGGACAGGGGCGCGGATACGCAGTATTTT. Its protein is CASSSWDRGADTQYF.

This rearrangement joins TRBV6-5 to TRBJ2-4; 8 bases match TRBD1. From germline, CDR1 is MNHEY and CDR2 SVGAGI. The ends lost 10 bases at V and 3 bases at J; junction bases unmatched: 5. CDR3 length: 13 residues. CDR3 region: CATQGQGKNIQYF. DNA for the CDR3: TGTGCCACGCAAGGACAGGGCAAAAACATTCAGTACTTC.

The V and J genes are TRBV3-1 (or the pseudogene TRBV3-2) and TRBJ1-5; perhaps TRBD1 as D (6 bases). V lost 3 bases and J lost 5, with 11 bases in between. Germline V lookup: CDR1 LGHDT, CDR2 YNNKEL (reference sequence). The CDR3 loop spans 14 amino acids. The CDR3 bases are TGTGCCAGCAGCCACGGACAGCGAGATCAGCCCCAGCATTTT. Translated, it gives CASSHGQRDQPQHF.

This chain links TRBV19 with TRBJ1-1, with D perhaps matching TRBD1 (6 bases). In germline, CDR1 is LNHDA, CDR2 SQIVND (reference sequence). Deletions cut 3 bases from V and 0 bases from J, with 17 bases between. The CDR3 sequence is 17 residues long. The CDR3 nucleotides read TGTGCCAGTAGTATTGTCTTGTTCGGACAGCTGAACACTGAAGCTTTCTTT. Protein sequence: CASSIVLFGQLNTEAFF.

The chain is built from TRBV9 and TRBJ1-2; D is unresolved. The CDR3 runs 15 residues. Trimming left V 7 bases short and J 0 bases short, with 16 bases between. The germline gives CDR1 SGDLS, CDR2 YYNGEE. The CDR3 DNA reads as TGTGCCAGCTCTCCACGGCGACAAGCTAACTATGGCTACACCTTC. Protein: CASSPRRQANYGYTF. Full variable domain (missing parts from reference TRBV9 and TRBJ1-2): DSGVTQTPKHLITATGQRVTLRCSPRSGDLSVYWYQQSLDQGLQFLIQYYNGEERAKGNILERFSAQQFPDLHSELNLSSLELGDSALYFCASSPRRQANYGYTFGSGTRLTVV.

The chain joins TRBV9 to TRBJ1-1, with D possibly being TRBD1 (6 bases). Trimming removed 0 bases at V and 1 base at J, with 13 bases between. CDR1 is SGDLS and CDR2 is YYNGEE in the germline V gene. This CDR3 comprises 16 residues. The CDR3 reads CASSVAPGEWNTEAFF. DNA of the CDR3: TGTGCCAGCAGCGTAGCCCCAGGGGAGTGGAACACTGAAGCTTTCTTT.

Written as DNA, the CDR3 is TGTGCCAGCAGCTCCGATCGGGTATCCTACAATGAGCAGTTCTTC. Protein product: CASSSDRVSYNEQFF. This rearrangement joins TRBV2 to TRBJ2-1, with D hard to call. This CDR3 is built from 15 residues. Trimming left V 6 bases short and J 1 base short, with 13 bases between. Germline values: CDR1 SNHLY, CDR2 FYNNEI.

The rearrangement uses TRBV6-4 and TRBJ2-5; the D gene is possibly TRBD2 (5 bases). Per germline, CDR1 MRHNA and CDR2 SNTAGT. There are 13 residues in the CDR3. V lost 4 bases, J lost 2 bases, and 8 bases lay in between. CDR3 sequence reads: CASSVGRQETQYF. In nucleotides, the CDR3 is TGTGCCAGCAGTGTTGGGAGACAAGAGACCCAGTACTTC.

The genes are TRBV6-5 and TRBJ1-6; TRBD1 is a possible D gene (6 bases). The CDR3 consists of 14 residues. V lost 7 bases and J 6 bases, leaving 13 bases between the germline ends. Germline V gene data show CDR1 as MNHEY and CDR2 as SVGAGI. The CDR3 here is CASTNGRGNSPLHF. The CDR3, as DNA: TGTGCCAGCACTAATGGCAGGGGTAATTCACCCCTCCACTTT.

The V call is TRBV28, the J call TRBJ1-5, with D maybe TRBD1 (5 bases). Germline CDR1 reads MDHEN; CDR2 reads SYDVKM. This CDR3 comprises 14 residues. Trimming pared 5 bases from V and 6 bases from J, leaving 14 bases between. CDR3 region: CASSPSLGVQPQHF. The CDR3 DNA follows: TGTGCCAGCAGTCCATCGTTAGGGGTTCAGCCCCAGCATTTT.

The V gene is TRBV11-1, the J gene TRBJ2-3; 9 bases map to TRBD2. The CDR3 covers 16 residues. CDR1 and CDR2 (germline): SGHAT, FQDESV (reference sequence). With V trimmed by 2 bases and J by 4 bases, 7 bases remained unmatched. The CDR3 DNA is TGTGCCAGCAGCTTAACGGGCGGGAGGGAGTCAGATACGCAGTATTTT. Amino acids: CASSLTGGRESDTQYF.

Here the CDR3 DNA reads TGTGCCAGCAGCTTAAGGGACAGGCATGGCTACACCTTC. It is translated as CASSLRDRHGYTF. The gene calls are TRBV7-2 and TRBJ1-2; 8 bases are a match to TRBD1. Germline CDR1 and CDR2: SGHTA and FQGNSA. The CDR3 length is 13 residues. Trimming removed 2 bases from V and 6 bases from J; junction bases left unmatched: 2.

The rearrangement joins TRBV19 to TRBJ1-1; tentatively, D is TRBD1 (6 bases). V was trimmed by 5 bases and J by 1 base, leaving 11 bases between them. The CDR3 loop spans 14 amino acids. Germline V lookup: CDR1 LNHDA, CDR2 SQIVND (reference sequence). CDR3 coding DNA: TGTGCCAGTAGTCCGGGCAGGGGGAACACTGAAGCTTTCTTT. It is translated as CASSPGRGNTEAFF.

The chain links TRBV30 to TRBJ1-5; TRBD1 might be the D (5 bases). Per the germline V gene, CDR1 is GTSNPN and CDR2 is SVGIG (reference sequence). The CDR3 totals 16 residues. V was pared by 1 base and J by 5 bases, with 18 bases between. CDR3 in DNA: TGTGCCTGGAGTGCCGCGGCGGCAGGGATGGATCAGCCCCAGCATTTT. This encodes CAWSAAAAGMDQPQHF.

The chain links TRBV28 to TRBJ2-1; no clear D gene. The V and J ends lost 5 bases and 7 bases respectively, with 12 bases between them. Germline values: CDR1 MDHEN, CDR2 SYDVKM. CDR3 length equals 13 residues. The CDR3 DNA is TGTGCCAGCAGTCCGGCCATACAGAATGAGCAGTTCTTC. Its translation is CASSPAIQNEQFF.

The chain carries TRBV6-5 and TRBJ1-2; the match to TRBD1 covers 7 bases. The CDR3 is 11 amino acids. V dropped 8 bases and J dropped 6; count of bases not matched to a gene: 3. Germline V gene sequence: CDR1 MNHEY, CDR2 SVGAGI. DNA for the CDR3: TGTGCCAGCCAGACAGGGAATGGCTACACCTTC. This gives the protein CASQTGNGYTF.

The genes are TRBV7-2 and TRBJ1-2; 7 bases fit TRBD1. Germline CDR1 and CDR2: SGHTA and FQGNSA. J was trimmed by 4 bases and V by 1 base; bases with no gene match: 9. The CDR3 consists of 16 residues. The CDR3 nucleotides are TGTGCCAGCAGCTTAGAGGGGGCCCGGGTGAGCTATGGCTACACCTTC. Translating gives CASSLEGARVSYGYTF. Full variable domain (remainder filled in from reference TRBV7-2 and TRBJ1-2): GAGVSQSPSNKVTEKGKDVELRCDPISGHTALYWYRQSLGQGLEFLIYFQGNSAPDKSGLPSDRFSAERTGGSVSTLTIQRTQQEDSAVYLCASSLEGARVSYGYTFGSGTRLTVV.

The chain couples TRBV3-1 (or the pseudogene TRBV3-2) to TRBJ2-1; 10 nucleotides align to TRBD2. The ends lost 5 bases at V and 2 bases at J; junction bases unmatched: 3. Germline-derived CDR1 and CDR2 are LGHDT and YNNKEL (reference sequence). This CDR3 has 15 residues. The CDR3, as DNA: TGTGCCAGCAGCGTGGGACTAGCGACCTACAATGAGCAGTTCTTC. Amino acids: CASSVGLATYNEQFF.

The rearrangement links TRBV2 to TRBJ1-5; maybe TRBD1 (5 bases). The CDR3 is 15 residues long. The germline V gene encodes CDR1 SNHLY and CDR2 FYNNEI. The V and J ends lost 6 bases and 2 bases respectively, with 14 bases between them. The CDR3 DNA reads TGTGCCAGCAGCGGGTTTGCGGGGGGCAATCAGCCCCAGCATTTT. Protein: CASSGFAGGNQPQHF.

The chain is built from TRBV4-3 and TRBJ2-1; 9 bases are a match to TRBD2. CDR3 size: 16 residues. The V and J ends lost 4 bases and 6 bases, in that order; junction bases with no gene match: 10. The V gene's germline CDR1 is LGHNA and CDR2 YSLEER. The CDR3 sequence is CASSLEVAGAPNEQFF. The CDR3 DNA sequence: TGCGCCAGCAGCCTAGAAGTAGCGGGAGCCCCCAATGAGCAGTTCTTC.

The genes are TRBV4-1 and TRBJ1-5; weak D call: TRBD1 (5 bases). V shed 1 base and J shed 2 bases, with 12 bases lying between them. Per the germline V gene, CDR1 is MGHRA and CDR2 is YSYEKL. CDR3 length equals 16 residues. CDR3 bases: TGCGCCAGCAGCCAAGTTAATACAGGCGGCAATCAGCCCCAGCATTTT. This gives the protein CASSQVNTGGNQPQHF.

This chain joins TRBV11-2 and TRBJ2-3, with TRBD2 matching over 8 bases. The junction had 11 bases not matched to a gene; V was cut back by 3 bases and J by 3 bases. Germline CDR1 is SGHAT and CDR2 is FQNNGV. The CDR3 totals 17 residues. The CDR3 DNA reads TGTGCCAGCAGCTTTGGTAGCGGGACTTTCGGGACAGATACGCAGTATTTT. Amino acid sequence: CASSFGSGTFGTDTQYF.

The rearrangement uses TRBV4-3 and TRBJ2-7; the D is unclear. Germline-derived CDR1 and CDR2 are LGHNA and YSLEER. The CDR3 is 13 amino acids. V was pared by 0 bases and J by 3 bases, with 6 bases between. The CDR3 bases are TGCGCCAGCAGCCAAGACTCAGGCTACGAGCAGTACTTC. This sequence encodes CASSQDSGYEQYF.